These 20 T cell receptor beta chains came from one sample sequenced in a study of blood T cell repertoires in COVID-19. Clones were sequenced by immunoSEQ multiplex PCR, and TCRdb holds only the in-frame ones, with some missing. The sample includes approximately 210,000 clones, around 86% seen only once; the top ten take 8.5% to 10%. The specimen was PBMCs or T cells enriched from blood (not recorded which). The receptors here all came from a woman aged 45 to 65 with acute COVID-19.

The chain employs TRBV12-5 and TRBJ2-6; D might be TRBD1 (6 bases). Germline CDR1 LGHNT, CDR2 FRNRAP. Trimming removed 1 base at V and 1 base at J, with 8 bases between. The CDR3 is 16 residues long. Written as DNA, the CDR3 is TGTGCTAGTGGTTTGGAGACAGGATCTGGGGCCAACGTCCTGACTTTC. Amino acids: CASGLETGSGANVLTF.

The genes are TRBV4-1 and TRBJ2-1; D ambiguous. The CDR3 has 13 residues. Germline V gene sequence: CDR1 MGHRA, CDR2 YSYEKL. Deletions cut 1 base from V and 5 bases from J, with 6 bases between. CDR3 region: CASSQVEDNEQFF. Written as DNA, the CDR3 is TGCGCCAGCAGCCAAGTCGAGGACAATGAGCAGTTCTTC.

This chain links TRBV7-9 with TRBJ2-5; TRBD1 agrees at 7 bases. In germline, CDR1 is SEHNR, CDR2 FQNEAQ (reference sequence). V lost 5 bases to trimming and J lost 3 bases; unmatched junction nucleotides: 6. The CDR3 is 14 residues long. CDR3 region: CASSGGQPKETQYF. In DNA, the CDR3 is TGTGCCAGCAGCGGGGGACAGCCAAAAGAGACCCAGTACTTC.

Worth noting for this clone: Its ends do not fully match the called genes, so a read error is possible. The chain employs TRBV25-1 and TRBJ1-6, with D maybe TRBD1 (5 bases). CDR1 MGHDK and CDR2 SYGVNS come from the germline V gene. The CDR3 is 12 amino acids. The CDR3 here is CASTEGRSPLHF. The DNA of the CDR3 is TGTGCAAGCACTGAGGGGAGATCACCCCTCCACTTT.

The chain couples TRBV5-4 to TRBJ2-2, with D possibly matching TRBD1 (5 bases). Looked up from germline, CDR1 is SGHNT and CDR2 is YYREEE (reference sequence). This CDR3 has 13 residues. The germline V and J ends were trimmed by 7 bases and 2 bases, with 9 bases remaining between them. This CDR3 reads CASLDRNTGELFF. Written as DNA, the CDR3 is TGTGCCAGCTTAGACAGAAACACCGGGGAGCTGTTTTTT.

The chain recombines TRBV5-1 with TRBJ1-4, with 7 bases lining up with TRBD1. The CDR3 sequence is 16 residues long. The V and J ends lost 4 bases and 0 bases, in that order; junction bases with no gene match: 6. From germline, CDR1 is SGHRS and CDR2 YFSETQ. The chain's CDR3 is CASSPRDSATNEKLFF. In DNA form, the CDR3 reads TGCGCCAGCAGCCCCCGGGACAGCGCAACTAATGAAAAACTGTTTTTT.

This clone was recorded at least ten times. V usage is TRBV18 and J usage is TRBJ1-3, with D possibly matching TRBD1 (5 bases). Germline lookup yields CDR1 KGHSH and CDR2 LQKENI. V lost 4 bases and J lost 0, with 10 bases in between. The CDR3 loop spans 15 amino acids. The CDR3 nucleotides read TGTGCCAGCTCACAGGACACCGGCTCTGGAAACACCATATATTTT. It specifies CASSQDTGSGNTIYF.

This rearrangement joins TRBV5-6 to TRBJ2-5, with TRBD1 matching 11 bases. Germline CDR1 reads SGHDT; CDR2 reads YYEEEE. The CDR3 runs to 16 residues. V lost 3 bases, J lost 3 bases, and 7 bases stayed unmatched. The CDR3 DNA reads as TGTGCCAGCAGCTGGGGGACAGGGGGAGGGAAAGAGACCCAGTACTTC. Translating gives CASSWGTGGGKETQYF.

The V call is TRBV6-5, the J call TRBJ1-2; no clear D. Trimming removed 1 base at V and 2 bases at J, with 8 bases between. The CDR3 covers 14 residues. The germline V gene has CDR1 MNHEY and CDR2 SVGAGI. CDR3 region: CASSYYAGNYGYTF. CDR3 DNA: TGTGCCAGCAGTTACTACGCGGGCAACTATGGCTACACCTTC.

About this clone: Other nucleotide sequences from this sample produce the same CDR3. The rearrangement links TRBV7-8 to TRBJ1-1; a possible D gene is TRBD1 (5 bases). Germline CDR1 SGHVS, CDR2 FQNEAQ. This CDR3 has 14 amino acids. V lost 5 bases, J lost 1 base, and 11 bases lay in between. CDR3 in amino acids: CASSPPTENTEAFF. DNA of the CDR3: TGTGCCAGCAGCCCACCGACAGAGAACACTGAAGCTTTCTTT.

The chain employs TRBV3-1 (or the pseudogene TRBV3-2) and TRBJ2-3, with 10 bases fitting TRBD2. The V and J ends lost 1 base and 9 bases, in that order; junction bases with no gene match: 1. CDR1 and CDR2 from the germline V gene are LGHDT and YNNKEL (reference sequence). This CDR3 is built from 13 residues. This CDR3 is CASSQVSGGTQYF. CDR3 nucleotides: TGTGCCAGCAGCCAAGTTAGCGGGGGGACGCAGTATTTT.

This clone was observed a few times. V and J are TRBV28 and TRBJ1-1, with a tentative D call TRBD1 (5 bases). CDR1 MDHEN and CDR2 SYDVKM come from the germline V gene. The CDR3 has 15 amino acids. V was shortened by 5 bases and J by 0 bases, with 13 bases between the two germline ends. As DNA, the CDR3 is TGTGCCAGCAGTCCGTCAGGGCCGTTGAACACTGAAGCTTTCTTT. It translates to CASSPSGPLNTEAFF.

This clone was counted a single time. The rearrangement uses TRBV28 and TRBJ2-7; TRBD2 is a possible D gene (5 bases). Germline loops: CDR1 MDHEN, CDR2 SYDVKM. The CDR3 consists of 14 residues. Trimming removed 5 bases from V and 2 bases from J, with 13 bases in between. CDR3 sequence reads: CASSRTPVTYEQYF. The CDR3 DNA reads TGTGCCAGCAGTAGGACTCCTGTGACCTACGAGCAGTACTTC.

The chain carries TRBV3-1 (or the pseudogene TRBV3-2) and TRBJ1-1; tentatively, D is TRBD1 (5 bases). The CDR3 loop spans 13 amino acids. V lost 5 bases to trimming and J lost 1 base, with 8 bases between them. The germline V gene has CDR1 LGHDT and CDR2 YNNKEL (reference sequence). The CDR3 region has the DNA TGTGCCAGCAGCAAAACAGGGAACACTGAAGCTTTCTTT. Translated: CASSKTGNTEAFF.

This chain joins TRBV18 and TRBJ2-1; TRBD2 matches 7 bases. V gave up 3 bases and J gave up 11 bases; unmatched junction bases: 1. The germline V gene encodes CDR1 KGHSH and CDR2 LQKENI. The CDR3 has 11 residues. CDR3 in DNA: TGTGCCAGCTCACCGGGACTAAAGCAGTTCTTC. Residues: CASSPGLKQFF.

This chain uses TRBV11-2 with TRBJ1-2; TRBD1 matches at 7 bases. The V segment lost 5 bases and the J segment 2 bases; nucleotides outside the gene matches: 8. The CDR3 consists of 15 residues. The germline V gene has CDR1 SGHAT and CDR2 FQNNGV. The CDR3 DNA reads as TGTGCCAGCAGCGTAGCTCTGACAGGGAACTATGGCTACACCTTC. Residues: CASSVALTGNYGYTF. The full variable domain, in which reference TRBV11-2 and TRBJ1-2 provide the parts outside the CDR3, is EAGVAQSPRYKIIEKRQSVAFWCNPISGHATLYWYQQILGQGPKLLIQFQNNGVVDDSQLPKDRFSAERLKGVDSTLKIQPAKLEDSAVYLCASSVALTGNYGYTFGSGTRLTVV.

CDR3 amino acids: CASSFKGDYGYTF. In nucleotides, the CDR3 is TGTGCCAGCAGCTTTAAAGGAGACTATGGCTACACCTTC. The chain has TRBV11-3 and TRBJ1-2, with D unresolved. Germline V gives CDR1 SGHNT, CDR2 YENEEA. This CDR3 spans 13 amino acids. V lost 3 bases to trimming and J lost 3 bases, with 8 bases between them.

The V call is TRBV10-3, the J call TRBJ2-7, with D unresolved. The CDR3 runs 12 residues. The germline CDR1 and CDR2 sequences are ENHRY and SYGVKD. Trimming removed 7 bases from V and 4 bases from J, with 11 bases in between. The CDR3 spells CAIKSSTYEQYF. As DNA, the CDR3 is TGTGCCATCAAGAGTAGTACTTACGAGCAGTACTTC.

V is TRBV27 and J is TRBJ2-3; 8 bases are shared with TRBD1. This CDR3 has 14 amino acids. V shed 5 bases, J shed 4 bases, and the junction held 5 bases outside the gene matches. Germline loops: CDR1 MNHEY, CDR2 SMNVEV (reference sequence). CDR3 amino acids: CASSPRQGPDTQYF. Written as DNA, the CDR3 is TGTGCCAGCAGTCCACGACAGGGGCCAGATACGCAGTATTTT.

The CDR3 DNA sequence: TGTGCCAGCAGCCTAATACCCCAGTCCACAGATACGCAGTATTTT. Its translation: CASSLIPQSTDTQYF. The J gene is TRBJ2-3, the V gene TRBV3-1 (or the pseudogene TRBV3-2); no firm D call. V dropped 4 bases and J dropped 2 bases, with 13 bases sitting between them. The germline V gene has CDR1 LGHDT and CDR2 YNNKEL (reference sequence). This CDR3 comprises 15 residues.